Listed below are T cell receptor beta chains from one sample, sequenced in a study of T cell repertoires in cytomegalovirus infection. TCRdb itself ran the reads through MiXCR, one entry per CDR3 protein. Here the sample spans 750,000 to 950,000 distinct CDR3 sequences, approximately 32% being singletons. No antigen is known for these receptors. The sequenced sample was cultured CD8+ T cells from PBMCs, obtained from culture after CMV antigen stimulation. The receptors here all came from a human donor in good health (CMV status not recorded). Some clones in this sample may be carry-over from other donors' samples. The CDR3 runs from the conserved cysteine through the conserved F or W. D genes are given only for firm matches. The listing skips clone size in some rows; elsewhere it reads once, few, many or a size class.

CDR3aa: CASSQDRGAEAFF
CDR3nt: TGCGCCAGCAGCCAAGATCGTGGAGCCGAAGCTTTCTTT
d_gene: -
abundance: many
v_gene: TRBV4-1
j_gene: TRBJ1-1

CDR3aa: CASSRKGEADEQYF
CDR3nt: TGTGCCAGCAGCAGGAAGGGCGAAGCTGACGAGCAGTACTTC
d_gene: -
abundance: few
v_gene: TRBV28
j_gene: TRBJ2-7

CDR3aa: CASSLSGTGYNTDTQYF
CDR3nt: TGTGCCAGCAGCTTAAGTGGGACAGGGTATAATACAGATACGCAGTATTTT
d_gene: TRBD1
abundance: -
v_gene: TRBV7-3
j_gene: TRBJ2-3

CDR3aa: CASSSQTGPIYEQYF
CDR3nt: TGTGCCAGCAGCTCCCAAACGGGACCGATCTACGAGCAGTACTTC
d_gene: -
abundance: -
v_gene: TRBV7-6
j_gene: TRBJ2-7

CDR3aa: CASSSLDISYNSPLHF
CDR3nt: TGTGCCAGCAGTTCCTTGGACATCTCCTATAATTCACCCCTCCACTTT
d_gene: -
abundance: -
v_gene: TRBV28
j_gene: TRBJ1-6

CDR3aa: CASSDLGQGAYEQYF
CDR3nt: TGTGCCAGCAGTGACCTTGGACAGGGGGCCTACGAGCAGTACTTC
d_gene: TRBD1
abundance: -
v_gene: TRBV12-3/TRBV12-4
j_gene: TRBJ2-7

CDR3aa: CSARGSYNEQFF
CDR3nt: TGCAGTGCCCGAGGGAGCTACAATGAGCAGTTCTTC
d_gene: -
abundance: few
v_gene: TRBV20-1
j_gene: TRBJ2-1

CDR3aa: CSARESGGTLWDTQYF
CDR3nt: TGCAGTGCTAGGGAGAGCGGGGGGACCCTTTGGGATACGCAGTATTTT
d_gene: TRBD2
abundance: -
v_gene: TRBV20-1
j_gene: TRBJ2-3

CDR3aa: CASSLANTGQHF
CDR3nt: TGTGCCAGCAGCTTAGCGAATACAGGGCAGCATTTT
d_gene: -
abundance: -
v_gene: TRBV7-9
j_gene: TRBJ1-5

CDR3aa: CASSYVRLDQETQYF
CDR3nt: TGTGCCAGCAGTTACGTCAGACTGGACCAAGAGACCCAGTACTTC
d_gene: -
abundance: -
v_gene: TRBV6-2/TRBV6-3
j_gene: TRBJ2-5

CDR3aa: CASSSLSGGDYNEQFF
CDR3nt: TGTGCCAGCAGCTCCCTCAGCGGGGGGGATTACAATGAGCAGTTCTTC
d_gene: TRBD2
abundance: many
v_gene: TRBV7-6
j_gene: TRBJ2-1

CDR3aa: CASSQRQNSYEQYF
CDR3nt: TGTGCCAGCAGCCAGAGACAGAACTCCTACGAGCAGTACTTC
d_gene: -
abundance: -
v_gene: TRBV7-9
j_gene: TRBJ2-7

CDR3aa: CSVIWRQEAFF
CDR3nt: TGCAGCGTTATATGGAGGCAGGAAGCTTTCTTT
d_gene: -
abundance: -
v_gene: TRBV29-1
j_gene: TRBJ1-1

CDR3aa: CASSLRTGGDEQYF
CDR3nt: TGCGCCAGCAGCCTAAGGACAGGGGGCGACGAGCAGTACTTC
d_gene: TRBD1
abundance: -
v_gene: TRBV4-1
j_gene: TRBJ2-7

CDR3aa: CAISDPERVSGNTIYF
CDR3nt: TGTGCCATCAGTGACCCCGAAAGGGTATCTGGAAACACCATATATTTT
d_gene: -
abundance: many
v_gene: TRBV10-3
j_gene: TRBJ1-3

CDR3aa: CASSLSNSRGANYGYTF
CDR3nt: TGTGCCAGCAGTTTATCGAATTCAAGGGGAGCTAACTATGGCTACACCTTC
d_gene: -
abundance: -
v_gene: TRBV27
j_gene: TRBJ1-2

CDR3aa: CASSLVGARLEPQHF
CDR3nt: TGTGCCAGCAGTTTAGTAGGGGCCCGGCTCGAGCCCCAGCATTTT
d_gene: -
abundance: -
v_gene: TRBV27
j_gene: TRBJ1-5

CDR3aa: CASSSAGQGAGVGELFF
CDR3nt: TGTGCCAGCAGTTCCGCCGGACAGGGGGCAGGGGTCGGGGAGCTGTTTTTT
d_gene: TRBD1
abundance: -
v_gene: TRBV28
j_gene: TRBJ2-2

CDR3aa: CASSSVGQGINEQYF
CDR3nt: TGTGCCAGCAGCTCCGTCGGACAGGGAATAAACGAGCAGTACTTC
d_gene: TRBD1
abundance: few
v_gene: TRBV7-6
j_gene: TRBJ2-7

CDR3aa: CASSTGQGWSETQYF
CDR3nt: TGTGCCAGCAGTACGGGACAGGGGTGGTCAGAGACCCAGTACTTC
d_gene: TRBD1
abundance: -
v_gene: TRBV27
j_gene: TRBJ2-5

CDR3aa: CASSLHGTSKTKYYEQYF
CDR3nt: TGTGCCAGCAGCTTACACGGGACTAGTAAGACGAAATATTACGAGCAGTACTTC
d_gene: TRBD2
abundance: -
v_gene: TRBV13
j_gene: TRBJ2-7

CDR3aa: CASIMYPGQGAGTEAFF
CDR3nt: TGTGCCAGCATTATGTACCCGGGACAGGGGGCCGGCACTGAAGCTTTCTTT
d_gene: TRBD1
abundance: few
v_gene: TRBV7-6
j_gene: TRBJ1-1